A single sample is the source of the 17 T cell receptor beta chains below, sequenced in a study of post-analysis software for immune sequencing data. The study, taken as a whole, reports: Controls had lower frequencies than patients of five TRBV segments, which included TRBV5-6, TRBV5-1 and TRBV20-1.

Their antigens remain unidentified. Unique molecular identifiers had been added to the TCR beta cDNA libraries. A single record per CDR3 protein comes from TCRdb applying MiXCR to the PCR reads. The sample consists of about 820,000 distinct CDR3 sequences, about 57% of them appearing once. The sequencing input was blood. The receptor set was obtained from a girl aged 5 to 17 with multiple sclerosis.

This clonotype was recorded a few times. The rearrangement uses TRBV20-1 and TRBJ2-7; 7 bases fit TRBD1. Trimming took 5 bases from V and 3 from J; bases not matched to a gene: 7. Germline V gene sequence: CDR1 DFQATT, CDR2 SNEGSKA (reference sequence). The CDR3 is 13 amino acids. As DNA, the CDR3 is TGCAGTGCTCATTCTGGGACAGTCTACGAGCAGTACTTC. It is translated as CSAHSGTVYEQYF.

This CDR3 is CASSYSPGLAIDTQYF. The CDR3 nucleotides are TGTGCCAGCAGTTACAGTCCGGGACTAGCAATAGATACGCAGTATTTT. The genes are TRBV6-5 and TRBJ2-3; 9 bases are shared with TRBD2. Per germline, CDR1 MNHEY and CDR2 SVGAGI. The CDR3 consists of 16 residues. J lost 5 bases, V lost 2 bases, and 8 bases had no gene match.

The chain employs TRBV5-1 and TRBJ2-3; D uncertain. V shed 0 bases and J shed 7 bases, with 12 bases lying between them. The CDR3 spans 14 residues. Germline V gene data show CDR1 as SGHRS and CDR2 as YFSETQ. CDR3 region: CASSLGAAPHTQYF. Written as DNA, the CDR3 is TGCGCCAGCAGCTTGGGCGCCGCTCCTCATACGCAGTATTTT.

The V and J genes are TRBV15 and TRBJ2-1, with TRBD2 matching 7 bases. Germline V CDR1 and CDR2: LNHNV, YYDKDF (reference sequence). The CDR3 has 15 amino acids. V dropped 1 base and J dropped 7; count of bases not matched to a gene: 7. The CDR3 DNA is TGTGCCACCAGCAGAGGTCGGGAGGAGGAGAATGAGCAGTTCTTC. It encodes CATSRGREEENEQFF.

The V gene is TRBV7-2, the J gene TRBJ1-2, with a possible D match to TRBD1 (5 bases). V lost 7 bases, J lost 4 bases, and 22 bases lay in between. This CDR3 has 16 residues. The germline gives CDR1 SGHTA, CDR2 FQGNSA. This CDR3 reads CASNLELGRTIYGYTF. In DNA form, the CDR3 reads TGTGCCAGCAACCTAGAGTTGGGACGGACAATCTATGGCTACACCTTC.

This clonotype showed up just a few times. The chain carries TRBV3-1 and TRBJ1-2; D unresolved. V was trimmed by 1 base and J by 8 bases, leaving 14 bases between them. The CDR3 consists of 14 residues. Germline V gives CDR1 LGHDT, CDR2 YNNKEL (reference sequence). CDR3 loop: CASSQAPGLGGYTF. CDR3 nucleotide sequence: TGTGCCAGCAGCCAAGCCCCGGGGTTAGGAGGCTACACCTTC. The full variable domain, completed using reference TRBV3-1 and TRBJ1-2, is DTAVSQTPKYLVTQMGNDKSIKCEQNLGHDTMYWYKQDSKKFLKIMFSYNNKELIINETVPNRFSPKSPDKAHLNLHINSLELGDSAVYFCASSQAPGLGGYTFGSGTRLTVV.

This clonotype was seen a handful of times. The chain combines TRBV30 with TRBJ1-2; D is possibly TRBD1 (5 bases). The CDR3 contains 13 residues. Germline assignment: CDR1 GTSNPN and CDR2 SVGIG (reference sequence). Trimming left V 2 bases short and J 8 bases short, with 15 bases between. DNA for the CDR3: TGTGCCTGGAGTCCAACGGGACTGCAAGGCTACACCTTC. Protein: CAWSPTGLQGYTF.

V is TRBV5-1 and J is TRBJ2-1; D is perhaps TRBD2 (6 bases). Trimming took 5 bases from V and 8 from J, leaving 20 bases between them. CDR3 length: 15 residues. The V gene's germline CDR1 is SGHRS and CDR2 YFSETQ. CDR3 nucleotide sequence: TGCGCCAGCAGGGGCCGGGGGATGAATTTTGATGAGCAGTTCTTC. Translated: CASRGRGMNFDEQFF.

This chain links TRBV20-1 with TRBJ2-1; either TRBD1 or TRBD2 may fit D (5 bases each). The better agreement between TRBJ2-7 and the DNA end casts doubt on the J call. The CDR3 contains 13 residues. Germline V CDR1 and CDR2: DFQATT, SNEGSKA (reference sequence). The CDR3: CSTRGGPAYEQYF. For the CDR3, the DNA is TGCAGTACGAGGGGCGGGCCCGCCTACGAGCAGTACTTC.

In its sample, this clonotype was seen a few times. Sequence at one end of the junction differs from germline and may be a read error. The CDR3, as DNA: TGTGCTAGCAGCTTATCCCTGAGCACAGATACGCAGTATTTT. Its protein product is CASSLSLSTDTQYF. The chain links TRBV7-7 to TRBJ2-3; D is undetermined. The CDR3 covers 14 residues. Germline loops: CDR1 SSHAT, CDR2 FNYEAQ (reference sequence).

The chain is built from TRBV7-2 and TRBJ2-1; 10 bases are shared with TRBD2. Germline V gene lookup returns CDR1 SGHTA and CDR2 FQGNSA. This CDR3 is built from 15 residues. Trimming cost V 4 bases and J 7 bases; bases outside gene matches: 7. CDR3 sequence: CASSSTSGIGNEQFF. The CDR3 DNA reads as TGTGCCAGCAGCTCAACTAGCGGGATCGGGAATGAGCAGTTCTTC.

The chain carries TRBV4-2 and TRBJ2-1; 7 bases map to TRBD2. The CDR3 contains 17 residues. The trim removed 4 bases at V and 5 bases at J, leaving 14 bases unmatched. Germline assignment: CDR1 LGHNA and CDR2 YNFKEQ. The CDR3 sequence is CASSPRPSGRMDNEQFF. The DNA for the CDR3 is TGTGCCAGCAGCCCAAGGCCTAGCGGACGGATGGACAATGAGCAGTTCTTC.

The V and J genes are TRBV6-5 and TRBJ1-2; the match to TRBD1 covers 7 bases. CDR1 and CDR2 (germline): MNHEY, SVGAGI. The CDR3 totals 13 residues. The J segment lost 2 bases and the V segment lost 10 bases, leaving 7 bases of the junction unmatched. The CDR3 region is CAIWDSLNYGYTF. The CDR3 coding sequence is TGTGCCATCTGGGACAGTTTGAACTATGGCTACACCTTC.

The chain links TRBV12-3 or TRBV12-4 to TRBJ2-1; D not certain. V lost 6 bases to trimming and J lost 5 bases, with 11 bases between them. The CDR3 totals 13 residues. In nucleotides, the CDR3 is TGTGCCAGCAGCCACCACCAGAACAATGAGCAGTTCTTC. Its protein is CASSHHQNNEQFF.

This clonotype was observed a single time. The chain combines TRBV4-1 with TRBJ2-5; the match to TRBD2 covers 12 bases. The J call may be mistaken, given a closer DNA end match to TRBJ2-7. Per germline, CDR1 MGHRA and CDR2 YSYEKL. The CDR3 is made up of 15 amino acids. As DNA, the CDR3 is TGCGCCAGCAGCCGAGCTAGCGGGAGGGCCAACGAGCAGTACTTC. Residues: CASSRASGRANEQYF.

V is TRBV5-1 and J is TRBJ2-3, with TRBD2 identical over 8 bases. V shed 4 bases and J 4 bases; nucleotides not matched to a gene: 11. CDR3 length equals 16 residues. The V gene's germline CDR1 is SGHRS and CDR2 YFSETQ. This CDR3 is CASSISGAGVSDTQYF. DNA for the CDR3: TGCGCCAGCAGCATCTCCGGAGCGGGAGTTTCAGATACGCAGTATTTT.

V and J are TRBV6-2 or TRBV6-3 and TRBJ2-1; D is unclear. Germline values: CDR1 MNHEY, CDR2 SVGEGT. The ends were cut back, 7 bases at V and 5 bases at J, with 12 bases in the middle. This CDR3 is built from 13 residues. The CDR3 is CASKRAQNNEQFF. DNA for the CDR3: TGTGCCAGCAAAAGAGCCCAGAACAATGAGCAGTTCTTC.